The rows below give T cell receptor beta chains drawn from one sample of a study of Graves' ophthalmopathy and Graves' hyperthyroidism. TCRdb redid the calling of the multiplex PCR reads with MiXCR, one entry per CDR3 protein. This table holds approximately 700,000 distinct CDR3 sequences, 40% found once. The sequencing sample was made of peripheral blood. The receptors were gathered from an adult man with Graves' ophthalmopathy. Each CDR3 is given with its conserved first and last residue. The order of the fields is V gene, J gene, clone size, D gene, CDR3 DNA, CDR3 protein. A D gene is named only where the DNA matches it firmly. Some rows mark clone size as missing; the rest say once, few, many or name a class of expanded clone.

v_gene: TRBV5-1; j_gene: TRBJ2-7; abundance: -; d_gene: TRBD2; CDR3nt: TGCGCCAGCAGCTTGGATGGGCTAGCGGGTATCGAGCAGTACTTC; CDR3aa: CASSLDGLAGIEQYF
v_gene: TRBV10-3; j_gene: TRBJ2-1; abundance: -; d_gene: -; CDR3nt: TGTGCCATCAGTGAGTCGAGCTACAATGAGCAGTTCTTC; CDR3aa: CAISESSYNEQFF
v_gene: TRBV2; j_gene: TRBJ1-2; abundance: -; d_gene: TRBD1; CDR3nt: TGTGCCAGCAGTAACGACAGGGGGCGGGTCTATGGCTACACCTTC; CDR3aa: CASSNDRGRVYGYTF
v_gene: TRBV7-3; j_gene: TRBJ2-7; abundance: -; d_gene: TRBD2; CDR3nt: TGTGCCAGCAGCTATCTAGCGGGAGCAGGGGAGCAGTACTTC; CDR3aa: CASSYLAGAGEQYF
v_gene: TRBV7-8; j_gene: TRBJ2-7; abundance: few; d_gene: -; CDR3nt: TGTGCCAGCAAAGATTCGGGACTCCCCTCCTACGAGCAGTACTTC; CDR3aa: CASKDSGLPSYEQYF
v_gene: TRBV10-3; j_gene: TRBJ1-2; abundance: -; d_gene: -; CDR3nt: TGTGCCAGCAGGGACAACAGGGATCCCTATGGCTACACCTTC; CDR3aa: CASRDNRDPYGYTF
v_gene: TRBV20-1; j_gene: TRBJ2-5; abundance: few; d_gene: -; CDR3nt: TGCAGTGCTAGAGATCGGCAGGGTGTATTCAGGGAGACCCAGTACTTC; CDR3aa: CSARDRQGVFRETQYF
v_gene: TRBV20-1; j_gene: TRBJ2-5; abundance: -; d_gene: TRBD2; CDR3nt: TGCAGTGCTAGCGAACTAGCGGAGACCCAGTACTTC; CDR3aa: CSASELAETQYF
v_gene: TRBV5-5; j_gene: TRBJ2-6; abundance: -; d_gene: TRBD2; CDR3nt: TGTGCCAGCAGCTCCGTATCTAGCGGTTCCGGGGCCAACGTCCTGACTTTC; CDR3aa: CASSSVSSGSGANVLTF
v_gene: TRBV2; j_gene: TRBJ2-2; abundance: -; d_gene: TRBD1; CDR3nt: TGTGCCAGCAGCTCTAAAGGACAGGGGGGCGGGGAGCTGTTTTTT; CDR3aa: CASSSKGQGGGELFF
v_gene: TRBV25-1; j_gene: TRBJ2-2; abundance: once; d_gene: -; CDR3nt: TGTGCCTGCCCTCCCACCGGGGAGCTGTTTTTT; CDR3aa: CACPPTGELFF
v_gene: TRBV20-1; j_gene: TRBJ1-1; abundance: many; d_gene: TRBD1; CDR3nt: TGCAGTGCAACGACCGGGACAGTGGTAGGGAGTAGGGCTTTCTTT; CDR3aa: CSATTGTVVGSRAFF
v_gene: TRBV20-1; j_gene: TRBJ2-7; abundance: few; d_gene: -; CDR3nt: TGCAGTGCCACCCGGGACTCATACTCCTACGAGCAGTACTTC; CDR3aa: CSATRDSYSYEQYF
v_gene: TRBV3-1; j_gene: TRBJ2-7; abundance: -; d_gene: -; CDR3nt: TGTGCCAGCAGCTATGGACAGACCTACGAGCAGTACTTC; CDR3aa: CASSYGQTYEQYF
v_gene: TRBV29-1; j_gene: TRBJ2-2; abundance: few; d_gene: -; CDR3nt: TGCAGCGTTGAATCTTTATGGGGGACGAACACCGGGGAGCTGTTTTTT; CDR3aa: CSVESLWGTNTGELFF
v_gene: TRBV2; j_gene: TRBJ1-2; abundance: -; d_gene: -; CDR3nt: TGTGCCAGCAGATACAGCTATGGCTACACCTTC; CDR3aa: CASRYSYGYTF
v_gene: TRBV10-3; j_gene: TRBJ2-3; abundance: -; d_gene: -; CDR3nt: TGTGCCATCAGTGAGTCACGGGGGACAGATACGCAGTATTTT; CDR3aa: CAISESRGTDTQYF
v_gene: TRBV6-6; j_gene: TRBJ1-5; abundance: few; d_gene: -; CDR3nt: TGTGCCAGCAGGGTCGCGGGTGGGGACAATCAGCCCCAGCATTTT; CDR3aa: CASRVAGGDNQPQHF
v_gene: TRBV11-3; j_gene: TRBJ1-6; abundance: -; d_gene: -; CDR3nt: TGTGCCAGCAGCGTATATGACCTACCCCTCCACTTT; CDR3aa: CASSVYDLPLHF
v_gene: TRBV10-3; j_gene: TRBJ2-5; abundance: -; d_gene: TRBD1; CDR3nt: TGTGCCATCAGTGCTAACAGGGGGGAGACCCAGTACTTC; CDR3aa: CAISANRGETQYF
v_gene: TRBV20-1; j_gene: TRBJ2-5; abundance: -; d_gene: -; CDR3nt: TGCAGTGCCGGGGGCATTGAGACCCAGTACTTC; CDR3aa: CSAGGIETQYF
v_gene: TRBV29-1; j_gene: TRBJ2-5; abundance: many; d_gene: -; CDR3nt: TGCAGCGTTGACTCCTACCAAGAGACCCAGTACTTC; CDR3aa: CSVDSYQETQYF
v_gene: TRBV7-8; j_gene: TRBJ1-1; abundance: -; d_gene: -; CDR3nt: TGTGCCAGCAGCTCCGACCGGGACCCCCGGAACACTGAAGCTTTCTTT; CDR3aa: CASSSDRDPRNTEAFF
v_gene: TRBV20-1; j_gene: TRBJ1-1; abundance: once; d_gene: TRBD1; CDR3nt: TGCAGTGCTTTGGGACAGGTTATCACTGAAGCTTTCTTT; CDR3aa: CSALGQVITEAFF
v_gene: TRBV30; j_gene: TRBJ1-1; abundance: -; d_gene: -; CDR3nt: TGTGCCTGGAGCACAGCTTTCTTT; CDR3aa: CAWSTAFF
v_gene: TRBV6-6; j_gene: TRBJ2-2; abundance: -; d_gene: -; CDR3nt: TGTGCCAGCAAGGGACTCACCGGGGAGCTGTTTTTT; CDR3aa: CASKGLTGELFF
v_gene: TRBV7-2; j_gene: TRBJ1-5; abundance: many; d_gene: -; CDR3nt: TGTGCCAGCAGCTTATCAGGGCTCAATCAGCCCCAGCATTTT; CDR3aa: CASSLSGLNQPQHF